Presented here are 3 T cell receptor beta chains from one specimen sequenced in a study of Tregs in tolerant kidney transplant recipients. Assay: immunoSEQ multiplex PCR; the TCRdb copy retains only in-frame clones and omits some. In all, the sample yields 48,000 or so clones. Sequenced here: CD4+ T cells from blood, sampled before the transplant. Receptor source: a human donor who received a combined kidney and bone marrow transplant.

Of note for this clone: The read finishes 3 residues shy of the CDR3 end, and the germline J gene is used to complete it. The V and J genes are TRBV30 and TRBJ1-2; D remains ambiguous. Germline CDR1 reads GTSNPN; CDR2 reads SVGIG (reference sequence). The CDR3 runs to 14 residues. V was shortened by 0 bases and J by 6 bases, with 14 bases between the two germline ends. Incomplete CDR3 DNA: TGTGCCTGGAGTGTACTTCTGGGCGTTCATGGC. It is translated as CAWSVLLGVHG. The full CDR3 protein is CAWSVLLGVHGYTF.

About this clone itself: Sequencing ends 3 residues short of the CDR3 end; the germline J gene provides the rest. The chain employs TRBV18 and TRBJ1-2; 7 bases match TRBD1. V dropped 5 bases and J dropped 4; count of bases not matched to a gene: 10. Germline CDR1 and CDR2: KGHSH and LQKENI. There are 15 residues in the CDR3. The CDR3 is CASSTPTGIAYGYTF. The CDR3 DNA, read in part, is TGTGCCAGCTCAACCCCGACAGGGATCGCCTATGGC.

This chain's CDR3 is CASSPRLDLGNEQFF. The sequenced CDR3 bases are TGTGCCAGCTCACCCCGACTAGACCTCGGCAATGAG. The chain carries TRBV18 and TRBJ2-1, with D perhaps matching TRBD2 (6 bases). The read terminates 3 residues before the CDR3 end, so the remaining end is supplied by the germline J gene. The V gene's germline CDR1 is KGHSH and CDR2 LQKENI. Trimming removed 3 bases from V and 6 bases from J, with 15 bases in between. The CDR3 has 15 amino acids.